This T cell receptor beta chain came from a study of technical replicates of blood from a handful of donors. Here immunoSEQ multiplex PCR was the method, and the copy in TCRdb shows in-frame clones only, minus some. Of about 16,000 clones listed, about 89% were seen once; the top ten hold 9.5% to 11%. The CDR3 length is 16 residues. The germline V gene encodes CDR1 MNHEY and CDR2 SMNVEV (reference sequence). V was clipped by 6 bases and J by 9 bases; unmatched bases: 11. This clonotype was obtained from a human donor in good health. J is TRBJ2-1 and V is TRBV27; TRBD2 matches 13 bases. Sequenced material: PBMCs. The DNA for the CDR3 is TGTGCCAGCAGCGAACTAGCGGGAGGGGGATACCTTGAGCAGTTCTTC. This encodes CASSELAGGGYLEQFF.